The entry that follows covers one T cell receptor (beta chain) sequence. This clone appeared a single time. The antigen it recognizes is unknown. The record has no base qualities; no much larger clone is one base away. This sample stems from a study of blood T cell repertoires in COVID-19 (TCRdb year 2020). A note on the overall study: Samples from collaborators originated in the United States, Italy and Spain and spanned both the acute and convalescent phases of COVID-19. The material from the prospective study consisted of cDNA or gDNA derived from T cells, B-cell-depleted T cells, or PBMCs. Deeply sampled blood TCRbeta repertoires from subjects exposed to, actively infected with, or recovered from COVID-19 were included in the dataset. A freely available public database, intended as a resource for researchers studying the immune response to SARS-CoV-2, is where the repertoires were released. Samples came from the ongoing ImmuneRACE study (first 160 participants) plus 1,254 subjects from 6 global collaborators. The sample metadata nearly always contained a de-identified subject ID, COVID-19 status, age in years and sex. HLA class I and class II types, where available, came from metadata supplied by the sample provider rather than from assay-based typing. Points the paper makes about the study in general: How much clinical and demographic metadata was included differed by source and by participant, and the metadata was provided uncurated.

The immunoSEQ Assay, a bias-controlled multiplex PCR, was used to amplify TCRbeta CDR3 regions from genomic DNA. The authors' pipeline ran thus. Within the assay, amplification of reference gene primers was used to estimate how many nucleated cells each sample contained. Sequence reads were collapsed and filtered to measure the absolute abundance of every unique TCRbeta CDR3 rearrangement. For each sample, productive Simpson clonality was calculated by taking the square root of Simpson's diversity index across productive rearrangements. Drawn from immuneACCESS, this table holds only the in-frame rearrangements with V and J called that TCRdb kept. Clones are partly lost; checked studies trace under half to an unresolved V gene and leave the rest unexplained. V and J calls and clone size come straight from that table; D and trimming were deduced from the DNA. Across this sample there are about 220,000 clones, with around 83% seen only once. Approximately 1.3% of the sample lies in the top ten.

Participants in the prospective study were aged roughly 18 to 89 years, lived in 20 to 25 United States geographic areas, and enrolled through a virtual design. Cohort assignment in the prospective study relied on participant-reported clinical history from a screening survey and a study questionnaire. In the prospective study, whole blood, serum and a nasopharyngeal or oropharyngeal swab were collected from each participant by mobile phlebotomists. Over a roughly 2-month period, participants in the prospective study had the option of providing additional blood draws and questionnaires. Prospective study blood samples were shipped either frozen or at room temperature before DNA extraction. V gives up 2 bases and J gives up 1 base, and the segment between their germline ends measures 5 bases. The germline V gene (reference sequence) specifies LGHDT as CDR1 and YNNKEL as CDR2. Reading from cysteine to phenylalanine, the CDR3 counts 13 amino acids. Only the CDR3 region is kept as DNA, spanning 39 bases read in frame from base 1.

The chain uses TRBV3-1 (or the pseudogene TRBV3-2) and TRBJ1-1; a confident D gene designation cannot be given. The source of this sequence is a middle-aged woman with acute COVID-19. Sequencing was performed on PBMCs or T cells enriched from blood (not recorded which). In nucleotide form, the sequence is TGTGCCAGCAGCCAAATAGAGAACACTGAAGCTTTCTTT. It codes for CASSQIENTEAFF.